This TCR beta chain is from a study of molecular identifiers for immune sequencing clone quantification. In germline, CDR1 is SEHNR, CDR2 FQNEAQ (reference sequence). There are 14 residues in the CDR3. This clonotype turned up a few times. One end of the junction does not line up with germline, which may come from a read error. CD8+CD4-CCR7+CD45RA+ sorting gave the naive CD8 T cells. For bulk TCR libraries, previously described methods and listed TCR primers were used. TCRdb called the PCR reads again in MiXCR, with one record for every CDR3 protein. The sample has about 320,000 distinct CDR3 sequences, roughly 23% seen once; the top ten hold about 0.74%.

The gene calls are TRBV7-9 and TRBJ1-1; D uncertain. The specimen sequenced was naive CD8+ T cells from blood, with Jurkat cell RNA spiked in. Sample subset: FACS-sorted CD8+CD4-CCR7+CD45RA+ naive T cells. The source of this sequence is a human donor in good health. Some libraries in this study had Jurkat cell RNA spiked in. The CDR3 bases are TGTGCCAGCAGCTTAGCGAGGACGAACGCTGAAGCTTTCTTT. Encoded protein: CASSLARTNAEAFF.